A selection of T cell receptor beta chains follows, all from one sample in a study of blood T cells in healthy people across ages. One entry per CDR3 protein results from TCRdb running MiXCR on the 5' RACE reads. The sample shows approximately 810,000 distinct CDR3 sequences, around 26% of them seen only once. Material: blood. The receptors originated from a woman older than 75 in good health. Each CDR3 is given with its conserved first and last residue. A D gene is named only where the DNA matches it firmly. Not all rows give a size; the values are once, few, many and, for expanded clones, a class.

j_gene: TRBJ2-7; abundance: NA; d_gene: NA; v_gene: TRBV6-5; CDR3nt: TGTGCCAGCAAGAGAGAAGCGTTCTCCTACGAGCAGTACTTC; CDR3aa: CASKREAFSYEQYF
j_gene: TRBJ1-2; abundance: once; d_gene: NA; v_gene: TRBV3-1; CDR3nt: TGTGCCAGCAGCCAAGTAGACAGGCGCTATGGCTACACCTTC; CDR3aa: CASSQVDRRYGYTF
j_gene: TRBJ2-5; abundance: many; d_gene: NA; v_gene: TRBV5-1; CDR3nt: TGCGCCAGCCGAATTCGGCGGGGAGGCGAGACCCAGTACTTC; CDR3aa: CASRIRRGGETQYF
j_gene: TRBJ2-1; abundance: many; d_gene: TRBD2; v_gene: TRBV7-2; CDR3nt: TGTGCCAGCAGCTTAGTAAAGACTAGCGGGGGGTTCGACAATGAGCAGTTCTTC; CDR3aa: CASSLVKTSGGFDNEQFF
j_gene: TRBJ1-2; abundance: many; d_gene: NA; v_gene: TRBV7-2; CDR3nt: TGTGCCAGCAGCCTCCAGGGTCCGGGGTCCGGATTCTATGGCTACACCTTC; CDR3aa: CASSLQGPGSGFYGYTF
j_gene: TRBJ2-5; abundance: NA; d_gene: NA; v_gene: TRBV27; CDR3nt: TGTGCCAGCAGACAAGCGAAGAGGGGGGGTTTATATGAGCAGTACTTC; CDR3aa: CASRQAKRGGLYEQYF
j_gene: TRBJ2-5; abundance: many; d_gene: NA; v_gene: TRBV5-1; CDR3nt: TGCGCCAGCAGCTTGGCCGGAAAGGGGGTAGAGACCCAGTACTTC; CDR3aa: CASSLAGKGVETQYF
j_gene: TRBJ2-6; abundance: many; d_gene: NA; v_gene: TRBV12-3/TRBV12-4; CDR3nt: TGTGCCAGCAGGCAAGGGGCCGGGGCCAACGTCCTGACTTTC; CDR3aa: CASRQGAGANVLTF
j_gene: TRBJ1-1; abundance: NA; d_gene: TRBD1; v_gene: TRBV10-3; CDR3nt: TGTGCCATCAAAGGGACAGGGTCTGTGAACACTGAAGCTTTCTTT; CDR3aa: CAIKGTGSVNTEAFF
j_gene: TRBJ2-7; abundance: few; d_gene: NA; v_gene: TRBV7-8; CDR3nt: TGTGCCAGCAGCTGGGGAATGGGGCAGTACTTC; CDR3aa: CASSWGMGQYF
j_gene: TRBJ2-5; abundance: NA; d_gene: TRBD2; v_gene: TRBV20-1; CDR3nt: TGCAGTACTAGAGGGGGGCGGGGGGGACGAGAGACCCAGTACTTC; CDR3aa: CSTRGGRGGRETQYF
j_gene: TRBJ2-5; abundance: many; d_gene: TRBD2; v_gene: TRBV27; CDR3nt: TGTGCCAGCAGTTTAAGACCTCCATCAAGCGGGGGGGAAGGGGCATACCAAGAGACCCAGTACTTC; CDR3aa: CASSLRPPSSGGEGAYQETQYF
j_gene: TRBJ2-1; abundance: few; d_gene: TRBD2; v_gene: TRBV6-6; CDR3nt: TGTGCCAGCAGTGGCGGGGGGGGAAACAGTGAGCAGTTCTTC; CDR3aa: CASSGGGGNSEQFF
j_gene: TRBJ2-1; abundance: many; d_gene: TRBD2; v_gene: TRBV10-3; CDR3nt: TGTGCCGTAGGTCCCGGGACTAGCGGGGTTAATGAGCAGTTCTTC; CDR3aa: CAVGPGTSGVNEQFF
j_gene: TRBJ2-1; abundance: many; d_gene: TRBD1; v_gene: TRBV6-2/TRBV6-3; CDR3nt: TGTGCCAGCAGTTACCTCCCGGGACAGGGGCTCGGGGAGCAGTTCTTC; CDR3aa: CASSYLPGQGLGEQFF
j_gene: TRBJ2-5; abundance: NA; d_gene: NA; v_gene: TRBV7-2; CDR3nt: TGTGCCAACAGCCGTAAATATGGAGAGACCCAGTACTTC; CDR3aa: CANSRKYGETQYF
j_gene: TRBJ2-2; abundance: NA; d_gene: NA; v_gene: TRBV4-1; CDR3nt: TGCGCCAGCAGCCAACCCGGACAGCCCTTTAACACCGGGGAGCTGTTTTTT; CDR3aa: CASSQPGQPFNTGELFF
j_gene: TRBJ1-6; abundance: NA; d_gene: TRBD1; v_gene: TRBV4-1; CDR3nt: TGCGCCAGCAGCCAAGAAACAGGGGTGCAGACTAATTCACCCCTCCACTTT; CDR3aa: CASSQETGVQTNSPLHF
j_gene: TRBJ1-2; abundance: once; d_gene: NA; v_gene: TRBV12-3/TRBV12-4; CDR3nt: TGTGCCAGCAGTTTCGAGGGGAATAACTATGGCTACACCTTC; CDR3aa: CASSFEGNNYGYTF
j_gene: TRBJ2-1; abundance: many; d_gene: NA; v_gene: TRBV9; CDR3nt: TGTGCCAGCAGCGTAGACCTCGACAGGGAGCAGTTCTTC; CDR3aa: CASSVDLDREQFF
j_gene: TRBJ2-5; abundance: few; d_gene: TRBD2; v_gene: TRBV5-6; CDR3nt: TGTGCCAGCAGCTTGTTCGCCCAAACGAGCGGGGATCAAGAGACCCAGTACTTC; CDR3aa: CASSLFAQTSGDQETQYF
j_gene: TRBJ2-3; abundance: few; d_gene: NA; v_gene: TRBV12-3/TRBV12-4; CDR3nt: TGTGCCAGCAGTCGGACTAGAGGGGGAGCAGATACGCAGTATTTT; CDR3aa: CASSRTRGGADTQYF
j_gene: TRBJ2-4; abundance: NA; d_gene: TRBD2; v_gene: TRBV6-2/TRBV6-3; CDR3nt: TGTGCCAGCACCCCGGGGAGGGCGGGGCGCCAAAACATTCAGTACTTC; CDR3aa: CASTPGRAGRQNIQYF
j_gene: TRBJ2-1; abundance: many; d_gene: NA; v_gene: TRBV5-1; CDR3nt: TGCGCCAGCAGCTTGGCCGATGCGAGAAATGAGCAGTTCTTC; CDR3aa: CASSLADARNEQFF
j_gene: TRBJ1-2; abundance: NA; d_gene: NA; v_gene: TRBV6-5; CDR3nt: TGTGCCAGCACTTTTAGAGAAAGTTATGGCTACACCTTC; CDR3aa: CASTFRESYGYTF
j_gene: TRBJ2-1; abundance: few; d_gene: TRBD2; v_gene: TRBV20-1; CDR3nt: TGCAGTGCTAGAGATCTCAGGCTAGCGGGGGGTGAGCAGTTCTTC; CDR3aa: CSARDLRLAGGEQFF
j_gene: TRBJ2-7; abundance: NA; d_gene: NA; v_gene: TRBV4-1; CDR3nt: TGCGCCAGCAGCCAAGGGTGGACAGACTTCTCCTACGAGCAGTACTTC; CDR3aa: CASSQGWTDFSYEQYF
j_gene: TRBJ1-6; abundance: many; d_gene: TRBD1; v_gene: TRBV7-2; CDR3nt: TGTGCCAGCAGCTCCGGGACAGGGGAATCTTCACCCCTCCACTTT; CDR3aa: CASSSGTGESSPLHF
j_gene: TRBJ2-1; abundance: NA; d_gene: TRBD1; v_gene: TRBV25-1; CDR3nt: TGTGCCAGCAGCCGACCGGGACAGGGGACTAATGAGCAGTTCTTC; CDR3aa: CASSRPGQGTNEQFF
j_gene: TRBJ2-7; abundance: many; d_gene: NA; v_gene: TRBV12-3/TRBV12-4; CDR3nt: TGTGCCAGCAGCCGTGGGACCTACGAGCAGTACTTC; CDR3aa: CASSRGTYEQYF
j_gene: TRBJ1-2; abundance: NA; d_gene: TRBD1; v_gene: TRBV20-1; CDR3nt: TGCAGTGCTAGAGATGTCGGCAGGGGGCGCGGGGGCTACACCTTC; CDR3aa: CSARDVGRGRGGYTF
j_gene: TRBJ2-3; abundance: many; d_gene: TRBD2; v_gene: TRBV6-1; CDR3nt: TGTGCCAGCAGAAGAACTCCCCCCTCAGCGGGGGGGGCAGATACGCAGTATTTT; CDR3aa: CASRRTPPSAGGADTQYF
j_gene: TRBJ2-1; abundance: NA; d_gene: TRBD2; v_gene: TRBV12-3/TRBV12-4; CDR3nt: TGTGCCAGCAGCGCCGGACTAGCGGGGGGGCCTATTAGCAATGAGCAGTTCTTC; CDR3aa: CASSAGLAGGPISNEQFF
j_gene: TRBJ1-5; abundance: NA; d_gene: NA; v_gene: TRBV4-2; CDR3nt: TGTGCCAGCAGCCACCGGGTGGATGGGGGGTTCCCTAGCAATCAGCCCCAGCATTTT; CDR3aa: CASSHRVDGGFPSNQPQHF
j_gene: TRBJ2-4; abundance: once; d_gene: NA; v_gene: TRBV3-1; CDR3nt: TGTGCCAGCAACCCAACGAGTAGGAGCGAAAACATTCAGTACTTC; CDR3aa: CASNPTSRSENIQYF
j_gene: TRBJ2-3; abundance: many; d_gene: TRBD1; v_gene: TRBV7-9; CDR3nt: TGTGCCAGCAGCCAGATCACAGGGGGCTTGGTTACGCAGTATTTT; CDR3aa: CASSQITGGLVTQYF
j_gene: TRBJ2-2; abundance: NA; d_gene: NA; v_gene: TRBV11-2; CDR3nt: TGTGCCAGCAGGGCAAGACCCACCGGGGAGCTGTTTTTT; CDR3aa: CASRARPTGELFF
j_gene: TRBJ2-3; abundance: NA; d_gene: NA; v_gene: TRBV18; CDR3nt: TGTGCCAGCTCCCCAAGGGTGCTTTCTGGCACAGATACGCAGTATTTT; CDR3aa: CASSPRVLSGTDTQYF
j_gene: TRBJ1-2; abundance: NA; d_gene: TRBD1; v_gene: TRBV6-2/TRBV6-3; CDR3nt: TGTGCCAGCAGCCAGGTCTCGGGACAGGGGTCGCGCGGCTACACCTTC; CDR3aa: CASSQVSGQGSRGYTF
j_gene: TRBJ2-4; abundance: many; d_gene: NA; v_gene: TRBV3-1; CDR3nt: TGTGCCAGCAGCCAAGGTCAACTCATAAACATTCAGTACTTC; CDR3aa: CASSQGQLINIQYF
j_gene: TRBJ1-6; abundance: many; d_gene: NA; v_gene: TRBV7-2; CDR3nt: TGTGCCAGCAGCGCCACGAGGAGTGTTTATTCACCCCTCCACTTT; CDR3aa: CASSATRSVYSPLHF
j_gene: TRBJ2-3; abundance: NA; d_gene: TRBD2; v_gene: TRBV20-1; CDR3nt: TGCAGTGCTAGAGTGGGCGGGGGGGCGACAGATATGCAGTATTTT; CDR3aa: CSARVGGGATDMQYF
j_gene: TRBJ2-1; abundance: many; d_gene: NA; v_gene: TRBV7-2; CDR3nt: TGTGCCAGCAGCCCGCGGGGGCTATACAATGAGCAGTTCTTC; CDR3aa: CASSPRGLYNEQFF
j_gene: TRBJ1-6; abundance: few; d_gene: NA; v_gene: TRBV9; CDR3nt: TGTGCCAGCAGCGTAGGGGGGGCCTATAATTCACCCCTCCACTTT; CDR3aa: CASSVGGAYNSPLHF
j_gene: TRBJ2-3; abundance: NA; d_gene: NA; v_gene: TRBV7-2; CDR3nt: TGTGCCAGCAGCTTAGTAAGTGGGGAGAATACGCAGTATTTT; CDR3aa: CASSLVSGENTQYF
j_gene: TRBJ2-7; abundance: NA; d_gene: NA; v_gene: TRBV7-9; CDR3nt: TGTGCCAGCAGCTTTGAAATTGGCGAGCAGTACTTC; CDR3aa: CASSFEIGEQYF